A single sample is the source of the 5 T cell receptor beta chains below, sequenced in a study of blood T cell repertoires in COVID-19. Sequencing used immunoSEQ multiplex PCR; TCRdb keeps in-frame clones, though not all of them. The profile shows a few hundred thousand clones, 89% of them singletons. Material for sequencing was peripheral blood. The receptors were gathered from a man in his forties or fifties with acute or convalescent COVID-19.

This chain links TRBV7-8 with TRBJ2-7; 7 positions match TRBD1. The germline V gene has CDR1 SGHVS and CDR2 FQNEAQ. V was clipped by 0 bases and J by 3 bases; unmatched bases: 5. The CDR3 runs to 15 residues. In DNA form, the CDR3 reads TGTGCCAGCAGCTTAGCATGGACAGGCTACTACGAGCAGTACTTC. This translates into CASSLAWTGYYEQYF.

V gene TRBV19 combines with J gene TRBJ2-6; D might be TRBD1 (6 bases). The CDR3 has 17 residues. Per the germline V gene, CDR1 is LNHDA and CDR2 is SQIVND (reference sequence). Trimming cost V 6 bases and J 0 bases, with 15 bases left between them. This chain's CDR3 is CASSGTDSSSGANVLTF. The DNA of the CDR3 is TGTGCCAGTAGCGGCACGGACAGTAGCTCTGGGGCCAACGTCCTGACTTTC. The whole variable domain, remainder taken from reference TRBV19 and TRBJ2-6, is DGGITQSPKYLFRKEGQNVTLSCEQNLNHDAMYWYRQDPGQGLRLIYYSQIVNDFQKGDIAEGYSVSREKKESFPLTVTSAQKNPTAFYLCASSGTDSSSGANVLTFGAGSRLTVL.

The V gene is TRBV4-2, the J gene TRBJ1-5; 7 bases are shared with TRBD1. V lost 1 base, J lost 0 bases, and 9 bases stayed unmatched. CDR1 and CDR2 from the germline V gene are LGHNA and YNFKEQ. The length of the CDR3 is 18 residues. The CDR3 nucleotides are TGTGCCAGCAGCCAAGGCATCACAGGGGCCCATAGCAATCAGCCCCAGCATTTT. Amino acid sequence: CASSQGITGAHSNQPQHF.

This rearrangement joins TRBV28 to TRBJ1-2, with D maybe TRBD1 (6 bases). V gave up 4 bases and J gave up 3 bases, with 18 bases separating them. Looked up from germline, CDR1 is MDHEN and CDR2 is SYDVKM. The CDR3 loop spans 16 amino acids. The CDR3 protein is CASSSFPAPGDYGYTF. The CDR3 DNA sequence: TGTGCCAGCAGTTCCTTTCCGGCCCCAGGGGACTATGGCTACACCTTC.

CDR3 in amino acids: CASSRQGTDTQYF. The CDR3 DNA reads as TGTGCCAGCTCACGACAGGGCACAGATACGCAGTATTTT. The chain has TRBV18 and TRBJ2-3; a weak D match, TRBD1 (6 bases). Trimming stripped 4 bases from V and 1 base from J, with 6 bases between. The germline CDR1 and CDR2 sequences are KGHSH and LQKENI. This CDR3 contains 13 residues.